Listed here are 30 T cell receptor beta chains from one sample, sequenced in a study of CD8 T cells in Susac syndrome. The RNA input was 0.5 to 1 ug, and it was reverse transcribed with random hexamers. MiXCR was run by TCRdb on the immunoSEQ multiplex PCR reads, yielding one entry per CDR3 protein. The sample contains about 280,000 distinct CDR3 sequences, approximately 84% of which appear only once. The sample taken for sequencing was CD8+ T cells from PBMCs. The receptors derive from a human donor with multiple sclerosis.

The rearrangement joins TRBV7-9 to TRBJ1-4; D is uncertain. CDR3 length equals 13 residues. Germline V lookup: CDR1 SEHNR, CDR2 FQNEAQ (reference sequence). Trimming removed 6 bases at V and 6 bases at J, with 11 bases between. CDR3 sequence: CASRPGGDEKLFF. For the CDR3, the DNA is TGTGCCAGCAGACCTGGAGGTGATGAAAAACTGTTTTTT.

CDR3 nucleotides: TGCAGCGGGAAGGAAGGCCGGGAGCAGTACTTC. Protein product: CSGKEGREQYF. The rearrangement joins TRBV29-1 to TRBJ2-7; D is unresolved. V was clipped by 7 bases and J by 7 bases, with 14 bases between them. Per germline, CDR1 SQVTM and CDR2 ANQGSEA. The CDR3 sequence is 11 residues long.

The chain combines TRBV5-4 with TRBJ1-2; 8 bases align to TRBD1. Per the germline V gene, CDR1 is SGHNT and CDR2 is YYREEE (reference sequence). This CDR3 has 14 residues. Germline trimming cut 2 bases from V and 7 bases from J; bases unmatched to any gene: 7. CDR3 protein: CASSLPGTGGGYTF. In DNA form, the CDR3 reads TGTGCCAGCAGCTTACCGGGCACAGGGGGTGGCTACACCTTC.

J is TRBJ2-1 and V is TRBV27; a weak D match, TRBD1 (6 bases). The CDR3 extends over 15 amino acids. Looked up from germline, CDR1 is MNHEY and CDR2 is SMNVEV (reference sequence). V was clipped by 4 bases and J by 4 bases, with 14 bases between them. CDR3 protein: CASSSTGWEYNEQFF. CDR3 DNA: TGTGCCAGCAGTTCTACAGGGTGGGAGTACAATGAGCAGTTCTTC.

The chain uses TRBV7-9 and TRBJ1-2; TRBD1 matches 8 bases. V lost 5 bases, J lost 8 bases, and 22 bases stayed unmatched. Germline V gene lookup returns CDR1 SEHNR and CDR2 FQNEAQ (reference sequence). The CDR3 totals 18 residues. The CDR3 loop reads CASSDPVEDRAGIKGYTF. The DNA for the CDR3 is TGTGCCAGCAGCGACCCCGTTGAGGACAGGGCGGGCATTAAAGGCTACACCTTC.

This chain connects TRBV9 to TRBJ2-1; TRBD2 aligns across 10 bases. This CDR3 has 15 residues. With V trimmed by 4 bases and J by 4 bases, 5 bases remained unmatched. Per the germline V gene, CDR1 is SGDLS and CDR2 is YYNGEE. The CDR3 region is CASSPTSGVYNEQFF. CDR3 DNA: TGTGCCAGCAGCCCAACTAGCGGGGTTTACAATGAGCAGTTCTTC.

This chain links TRBV20-1 with TRBJ1-1; 9 bases agree with TRBD1. J gave up 4 bases and V 2 bases, and 14 bases lay outside the gene matches. Germline V CDR1 and CDR2: DFQATT, SNEGSKA (reference sequence). The length of the CDR3 is 17 residues. The CDR3: CSARPNLRGQGGTEAFF. The CDR3 nucleotides are TGCAGTGCTAGACCAAATCTTCGGGGACAGGGTGGCACTGAAGCTTTCTTT.

The rearrangement uses TRBV11-2 and TRBJ2-7; 9 nucleotides match TRBD2. Germline loops: CDR1 SGHAT, CDR2 FQNNGV. The junction had 9 bases not matched to a gene; V was cut back by 9 bases and J by 6 bases. The length of the CDR3 is 13 residues. The CDR3 here is CASSTSGRLEQYF. DNA of the CDR3: TGTGCCAGTAGCACCAGCGGGAGGCTCGAGCAGTACTTC.

This clonotype was detected only once. The chain recombines TRBV9 with TRBJ2-7; D assignment may be TRBD1 or TRBD2 (5 bases each). CDR3 length: 15 residues. Germline assignment: CDR1 SGDLS and CDR2 YYNGEE. Trimming pared 0 bases from V and 3 bases from J, leaving 13 bases between. CDR3 loop: CASSVGTGLGYEQYF. The CDR3 DNA reads as TGTGCCAGCAGCGTAGGTACAGGACTGGGCTACGAGCAGTACTTC. The full variable domain, with the rest looked up from reference TRBV9 and TRBJ2-7, is DSGVTQTPKHLITATGQRVTLRCSPRSGDLSVYWYQQSLDQGLQFLIQYYNGEERAKGNILERFSAQQFPDLHSELNLSSLELGDSALYFCASSVGTGLGYEQYFGPGTRLTVT.

Only one count was recorded for this clonotype. The rearrangement links TRBV15 to TRBJ2-7; no definite D call. The CDR3 has 14 amino acids. CDR1 LNHNV and CDR2 YYDKDF come from the germline V gene (reference sequence). V lost 5 bases, J lost 7 bases, and 18 bases lay in between. The CDR3 sequence: CATSVAKGPREQYF. As DNA, the CDR3 is TGTGCCACCAGCGTCGCTAAGGGCCCTCGGGAGCAGTACTTC. Supplemented by reference TRBV15 and TRBJ2-7, the full variable domain reads DAMVIQNPRYQVTQFGKPVTLSCSQTLNHNVMYWYQQKSSQAPKLLFHYYDKDFNNEADTPDNFQSRRPNTSFCFLDIRSPGLGDTAMYLCATSVAKGPREQYFGPGTRLTVT.

This chain uses TRBV6-1 with TRBJ2-3; perhaps TRBD1 as D (5 bases). CDR3 length equals 11 residues. The V gene's germline CDR1 is MNHNS and CDR2 SASEGT. V lost 5 bases, J lost 10 bases, and 10 bases lay in between. The CDR3 DNA sequence: TGTGCCAGCAGTAAAGGGGAATCGCAGTATTTT. Translated: CASSKGESQYF.

The gene calls are TRBV28 and TRBJ2-1; 7 bases match TRBD2. Germline V gene lookup returns CDR1 MDHEN and CDR2 SYDVKM. J lost 6 bases, V lost 5 bases, and 7 bases had no gene match. The CDR3 is 14 residues long. Here the CDR3 DNA reads TGTGCCAGCAGTCCCCTCGGGGAGGGCAATGAGCAGTTCTTC. Translated, it gives CASSPLGEGNEQFF.

The chain is built from TRBV7-6 and TRBJ2-3, with 14 bases fitting TRBD2. CDR3 size: 18 residues. V trimming: 1 base; J trimming: 3 bases; junction bases outside the gene matches: 6. Germline V gives CDR1 SGHVS, CDR2 FNYEAQ. CDR3 coding DNA: TGTGCCAGCAGCTTAGTTGGGACTAGCGGGAGTGGAACAGATACGCAGTATTTT. This codes for CASSLVGTSGSGTDTQYF.

CDR3 coding DNA: TGTGCCAGTAGTATATCCCCTCGACAGCCCCAGCATTTT. This codes for CASSISPRQPQHF. The chain has TRBV19 and TRBJ1-5; no definite D call. This CDR3 is 13 amino acids long. The V end lost 2 bases, the J end lost 7 bases, and 9 bases lay between the germline ends. Per germline, CDR1 LNHDA and CDR2 SQIVND (reference sequence).

The rearrangement links TRBV29-1 to TRBJ2-1, with D tentatively TRBD2 (7 bases). V lost 7 bases, J lost 0 bases, and 13 bases lay in between. Germline-derived CDR1 and CDR2 are SQVTM and ANQGSEA. This CDR3 has 14 amino acids. In DNA, the CDR3 is TGCAGCGCCGTACGGGGGGCCTCCTACAATGAGCAGTTCTTC. Translation: CSAVRGASYNEQFF.

The CDR3, as DNA: TGTGCCAGCAGCTTGAGGTCACTTAACTATGGCTACACCTTC. This encodes CASSLRSLNYGYTF. The V gene is TRBV5-4, the J gene TRBJ1-2, with D hard to call. Deletions cut 1 base from V and 1 base from J, with 8 bases between. CDR3 length: 14 amino acids. Germline V CDR1 and CDR2: SGHNT, YYREEE (reference sequence). The variable domain in full, completed from reference TRBV5-4 and TRBJ1-2, reads ETGVTQSPTHLIKTRGQQVTLRCSSQSGHNTVSWYQQALGQGPQFIFQYYREEENGRGNFPPRFSGLQFPNYSSELNVNALELDDSALYLCASSLRSLNYGYTFGSGTRLTVV.

The J gene is TRBJ2-5, the V gene TRBV28; D tentatively reads TRBD1 or TRBD2 (5 bases each). Germline V lookup: CDR1 MDHEN, CDR2 SYDVKM. This CDR3 comprises 16 residues. The ends were cut back, 1 base at V and 3 bases at J, with 15 bases in the middle. CDR3 nucleotide sequence: TGTGCCAGCAGTTTATATCCCGGTGGGGGTGAAGAGACCCAGTACTTC. Translation gives CASSLYPGGGEETQYF.

This clonotype has a single count. V is TRBV21-1 and J is TRBJ1-2. TRBV21-1 is a pseudogene segment. The CDR3 is 19 amino acids. The CDR3 loop reads CASSTSPRGHLPHLYGYTF. The CDR3 DNA sequence: TGTGCCAGCAGCACCTCCCCTAGGGGTCATCTCCCCCATCTCTATGGCTACACCTTC.

V and J are TRBV2 and TRBJ2-1; D ambiguous. Trimming removed 3 bases at V and 4 bases at J, with 10 bases between. Germline V lookup: CDR1 SNHLY, CDR2 FYNNEI. The CDR3 consists of 14 residues. The chain's CDR3 is CASSDRPDYNEQFF. CDR3 nucleotides: TGTGCCAGCAGTGATCGGCCCGATTACAATGAGCAGTTCTTC.

This clonotype was detected only a few times. Here the CDR3 reads CASRDRTEQYF. The CDR3 nucleotides are TGTGCCAGCAGGGACAGGACCGAGCAGTACTTC. The chain recombines TRBV7-9 with TRBJ2-7, with 7 bases aligning to TRBD1. CDR1 and CDR2 from the germline V gene are SEHNR and FQNEAQ (reference sequence). There are 11 residues in the CDR3. V lost 6 bases and J lost 6; bases outside the gene matches: 2.

The chain uses TRBV28 and TRBJ2-7; D may correspond to TRBD1 or TRBD2 (5 bases each). Germline V gene lookup returns CDR1 MDHEN and CDR2 SYDVKM. The CDR3 has 16 amino acids. The V end was cut by 8 bases, the J end by 2 bases, with 22 bases between. The CDR3 DNA reads as TGTGCCAGCTGCTATCTCCGGGACGGAATGACCTACGAGCAGTACTTC. This codes for CASCYLRDGMTYEQYF.

The table lists this clonotype with a count of one. The chain uses TRBV29-1 and TRBJ2-4; D is perhaps TRBD2 (5 bases). Germline V gives CDR1 SQVTM, CDR2 ANQGSEA. The V gene lost 3 bases and the J gene lost 1 base, with 13 bases spanning the gap. The CDR3 length is 15 residues. In DNA, the CDR3 is TGCAGCGTTGATATCCGGGAAGAGGCCAAAAACATTCAGTACTTC. This sequence encodes CSVDIREEAKNIQYF.

The gene calls are TRBV7-8 and TRBJ2-7; D may match TRBD1 or TRBD2 (6 bases each). The CDR3 is 15 amino acids. Germline V CDR1 and CDR2: SGHVS, FQNEAQ. The V end lost 5 bases, the J end lost 2 bases, and 16 bases lay between the germline ends. CDR3 coding DNA: TGTGCCAGCAGCACCGGGGGCAGCGACGCCTACGAGCAGTACTTC. Amino acid sequence: CASSTGGSDAYEQYF.

V and J are TRBV20-1 and TRBJ2-5, with 12 bases fitting TRBD2. This CDR3 is built from 16 residues. Germline V gene data show CDR1 as DFQATT and CDR2 as SNEGSKA (reference sequence). J lost 2 bases, V lost 6 bases, and 10 bases had no gene match. For the CDR3, the DNA is TGCAGTGCCAAGGGACTAGCGGGCCCTATTCAAGAGACCCAGTACTTC. The encoded protein is CSAKGLAGPIQETQYF.

The chain combines TRBV2 with TRBJ2-5; the match to TRBD1 covers 7 bases. V was clipped by 3 bases and J by 5 bases; unmatched bases: 3. The CDR3 length is 13 residues. CDR1 and CDR2 (germline): SNHLY, FYNNEI. Here the CDR3 DNA reads TGTGCCAGCAGTGACTGGGGACAGGAGACCCAGTACTTC. Amino acids: CASSDWGQETQYF. The complete variable domain, with remaining parts taken from reference TRBV2 and TRBJ2-5, reads EPEVTQTPSHQVTQMGQEVILRCVPISNHLYFYWYRQILGQKVEFLVSFYNNEISEKSEIFDDQFSVERPDGSNFTLKIRSTKLEDSAMYFCASSDWGQETQYFGPGTRLLVL.

The V gene is TRBV23-1, the J gene TRBJ2-1; a possible D gene is TRBD1 (6 bases). TRBV23-1 is flagged as an ORF with uncertain function. The V end was cut by 0 bases, the J end by 6 bases, with 15 bases between. This CDR3 is 16 amino acids long. The CDR3 is CASSQSDLLGANEQFF. DNA for the CDR3: TGCGCCAGCAGTCAATCGGACCTCCTGGGGGCCAATGAGCAGTTCTTC.

This clonotype was found once. The rearrangement uses TRBV2 and TRBJ2-3; possible D gene TRBD1, 6 bases. The germline CDR1 and CDR2 sequences are SNHLY and FYNNEI. This CDR3 is built from 16 residues. The V gene lost 6 bases and the J gene lost 2 bases, with 18 bases spanning the gap. The DNA for the CDR3 is TGTGCCAGCAGCGGACCGGGACACTTAACCACAGATACGCAGTATTTT. Its protein product is CASSGPGHLTTDTQYF.

The rearrangement links TRBV9 to TRBJ2-1; D is perhaps TRBD2 (5 bases). The germline gives CDR1 SGDLS, CDR2 YYNGEE. The CDR3 runs to 18 residues. V lost 3 bases and J lost 0, with 19 bases in between. In nucleotides, the CDR3 is TGTGCCAGCAGCGCGGTTCTGGTTGGAGGCAGCTCCTACAATGAGCAGTTCTTC. Its protein is CASSAVLVGGSSYNEQFF.

V is TRBV7-3 and J is TRBJ2-3; D unclear. This CDR3 region has 16 residues. Germline V gene lookup returns CDR1 SGHTA and CDR2 FQGTGA. V lost 2 bases and J 0 bases, leaving 12 bases between the germline ends. The CDR3 region is CASSLGFGGSTDTQYF. The CDR3 DNA is TGTGCCAGCAGCTTAGGGTTCGGCGGTAGCACAGATACGCAGTATTTT.

This rearrangement joins TRBV28 to TRBJ2-7, with TRBD2 matching over 8 bases. Germline CDR1 and CDR2: MDHEN and SYDVKM. Trimming removed 5 bases from V and 3 bases from J; junction bases left unmatched: 6. CDR3 length: 14 residues. For the CDR3, the DNA is TGTGCCAGCAGTCCCCGGGGGGGGGACTACGAGCAGTACTTC. Residues: CASSPRGGDYEQYF.